The sequence of this TCR beta chain was determined in a study of vaccination effects on CD4 cells after COVID-19. Study overall: Every well got around 1.9 million PBMC, which were grown with roughly 9.5 IU/ml IL-2 and 8.5 to 10 ug/ml peptides. The study's findings and limits: Healthy vaccinees' vaccine-induced clones included only 1 of 255 that recognized common cold coronaviruses.

The culture ran for approximately 10 days, and then CD4+ T cells were isolated. Nucleocapsid antibodies were negative in the vaccine recipients, who had never had SARS-CoV-2 infection. Days 3 and 7 saw half the medium replaced with IL-2 medium. The CDR3 has 14 residues. The V end lost 6 bases, the J end lost 1 base, and 12 bases lay between the germline ends. Per germline, CDR1 MNHEY and CDR2 SVGEGT. Sequencing was performed with immunoSEQ multiplex PCR; in TCRdb, only in-frame clones are kept and a portion is missing. Of tens of thousands of clones listed, about 83% are singletons. Points on this clone: Its antigen is as yet unknown.

This specimen was CD4+ T cells from PBMCs cultured without peptide, taken before COVID-19 vaccination. The V gene is TRBV6-2 or TRBV6-3, the J gene TRBJ1-1, with D hard to call. This clonotype originated in a human donor who received a COVID-19 vaccine. The DNA of the CDR3 is TGTGCCAGCAGCACCCGATTTCAGAACACTGAAGCTTTCTTT. It encodes CASSTRFQNTEAFF.